The clone carrying this TCR beta chain was seen a single time. J gave up 2 bases and V 1 base, and 2 bases lay outside the gene matches. Germline V gene sequence: CDR1 SGHVS, CDR2 FQNEAQ. The CDR3 totals 15 residues. Assay execution proceeded at the deep level. The data were produced by immunoSEQ multiplex PCR, yet TCRdb's version contains in-frame clones alone and is incomplete. The sample has some 2 million clones; about 95% are singletons. The data belong to a study of shared clonotypes between healthy human individuals. Terminally differentiated effector memory CD45RA+ cells were left out of the naive CD8 fraction, which was CD45RO-negative and positively selected for CCR7.

The source of this sequence is a man aged 18-30 years in good health. Sequenced: naive CD8+ T cells sorted from blood. The chain links TRBV7-8 to TRBJ2-7, with 10 positions matching TRBD2. The CDR3 region has the DNA TGTGCCAGCAGCTTAGTACTAGCGGGAACCTACGAGCAGTACTTC. It specifies CASSLVLAGTYEQYF.